The source of this TCR beta chain is a study of cytomegalovirus exposure and HLA in healthy donors. Study-wide results and caveats: Through in vitro validation, a few CMV-associated chains were shown to be specific for CMV antigens. The authors listed 180 or so TCR beta chains as cytomegalovirus-associated.

In the case of this clone: Its antigen is currently unknown.

The germline CDR1 and CDR2 sequences are LGHNT and FRNRAP. The V end was cut by 6 bases, the J end by 2 bases, with 10 bases between. The CDR3 contains 13 residues. The PCR had 60 Vbeta and 13 Jbeta primers. TCRdb keeps only in-frame clones here, not all; method: immunoSEQ multiplex PCR. The data hold over 110,000 clones, with over 70% observed a single time. The chain carries TRBV12-5 and TRBJ2-5; D perhaps matches TRBD1 (6 bases). The receptor was derived from a man aged 18 to 35 in good health and CMV-seronegative. Sequencing was carried out using PBMCs. CDR3 sequence: CASGQGRQETQYF. As DNA, the CDR3 is TGTGCTAGTGGCCAGGGGAGACAAGAGACCCAGTACTTC.